The following is a T cell receptor beta chain sequence with its context. Its antigen is as yet unknown. The deep-level immunoSEQ assay was used. Generated by immunoSEQ multiplex PCR, the TCRdb table keeps only in-frame clones and is missing some. This table holds about 96,000 clones, approximately 63% found once. The CDR3 extends over 19 amino acids. From germline, CDR1 is SGHNT and CDR2 YYREEE (reference sequence). The V gene lost 1 base and the J gene lost 5 bases, with 25 bases spanning the gap. The data belong to a study of shared clonotypes between healthy human individuals. Study results and caveats: The four-donor shared clonotypes exceeded non-shared clonotypes in generation probability, with non-shared ones scoring lower. Blood was the only sampled material, and tissue repertoires likely differ. Genetic and exposure-history diversity was limited by the small donor number.

The J gene is TRBJ1-5, the V gene TRBV5-4, with a tentative D call TRBD1 (6 bases). The sequence was obtained from a man aged 25-45 years in good health. The sequencing sample was made of memory CD8+ T cells sorted from blood. Subset indicated: CD45RO+ cells pooled with CCR7-negative TemRA cells. DNA for the CDR3: TGTGCCAGCAGCTTGTCACGGACAGTAGTTTCCATGGGTCATCAGCCCCAGCATTTT. Translated, it gives CASSLSRTVVSMGHQPQHF.